This T cell receptor beta chain is drawn from a study of T cells in Graves' hyperthyroidism and ophthalmopathy. Germline CDR1 and CDR2: MDHEN and SYDVKM. The CDR3 contains 15 residues. V lost 3 bases and J lost 5, with 16 bases in between. The study included ophthalmopathy patients with Clinical Activity Score at least 3, NOSPECS grade at least 4 and duration under 3 months. Exclusion followed for patients with uncontrolled infection, other autoimmune disease, pregnancy or lactation. Each diagnosis drew on symptoms, thyroxine, TRAb, thyroid ultrasound and orbital computed tomography findings. RNA transcripts gave rise to amplified TCR beta CDR3 regions. TCR CDR3 regions were first amplified by RT-PCR with HTBI primers. TCRdb reprocessed the multiplex PCR reads with MiXCR, giving one entry per CDR3 protein. The repertoire includes 600,000 to 700,000 distinct CDR3 sequences, roughly 14% of them detected once, and around 4% sits in the top ten.

The receptor comes from a woman aged 40-49 years with Graves' ophthalmopathy. The rearrangement links TRBV28 to TRBJ1-1; D remains unclear. Sequencing used blood. CDR3 in DNA: TGTGCCAGCAGTTTTGGACCGGATCCTAGGACTGAAGCTTTCTTT. Translation gives CASSFGPDPRTEAFF.